The rows below give T cell receptor beta chains drawn from one sample of a study of human T cells and chemical hapten exposure. TCRdb independently ran MiXCR on the RACE reads; one entry per CDR3 protein. Here the sample spans over 55,000 distinct CDR3 sequences, approximately 10% being singletons. The material was whole blood, obtained in connection with sensitization to the hapten diphenylcyclopropenone (DPC). The source of these receptors is a woman aged 50 to 60 with alopecia areata. Some clones in this sample may be carry-over from other donors' samples. CDR3s include the opening cysteine and the closing phenylalanine or tryptophan.

TRBJ2-1	TRBV10-3	CAISESEGLAYRNEQFF
TRBJ1-1	TRBV3-1	CASSQFTEAFF
TRBJ1-6	TRBV4-3	CASSQDLLIGLNNSPLHF
TRBJ2-7	TRBV3-1	CASSLLGTNEQYF
TRBJ2-3	TRBV2	CASKITDTQYF
TRBJ1-4	TRBV28	CASSLLRESDEKLFF
TRBJ2-2	TRBV9	CASSVVAGGTTGELFF
TRBJ1-1	TRBV5-1	CASTPTGIPTEAFF
TRBJ1-5	TRBV20-1	CSARDNRRYSNQPQHF
TRBJ2-5	TRBV15	CATSRASGIGETQYF
TRBJ2-3	TRBV20-1	CSARGGRAGITDTQYF
TRBJ1-5	TRBV12-3/TRBV12-4	CASSLALGAFNQPQHF
TRBJ1-1	TRBV5-4	CASSFGGLGTEAFF
TRBJ1-4	TRBV7-2	CASSLEGRQGIYEKLFF